This note documents a single T cell receptor beta chain sequence. The antigen remains undetermined. Trimming cost V 5 bases and J 8 bases, with 6 bases left between them. In germline, CDR1 is LNHDA, CDR2 SQIVND (reference sequence). The CDR3 extends over 11 amino acids. The entry originates in a study of cytomegalovirus exposure and HLA in healthy donors. The study ran its PCR with 60 Vbeta and 13 Jbeta primers. TCRdb's copy holds only in-frame clones and misses some; the assay was immunoSEQ multiplex PCR. The repertoire includes about 130,000 clones, 74% of them detected once, and about 4.4% sits in the top ten. Study findings and constraints: Diagnosis of cytomegalovirus status made by the classifier reportedly showed high specificity and sensitivity. In a later analysis, a missense DCLRE1C variant was linked to TCR beta V- and J-gene trimming. Most of the CMV-associated TCR beta chains (in a later analysis) appeared to be HLA-restricted.

The sequenced sample consisted of PBMCs. The chain recombines TRBV19 with TRBJ1-4; D is uncertain. This receptor was obtained from a woman aged 50 to 60 in good health and CMV-seropositive. CDR3 protein: CASSDREKLFF. CDR3 DNA sequence: TGTGCCAGTAGTGATAGAGAAAAACTGTTTTTT.